Listed below are T cell receptor beta chains from one sample, sequenced in a study of T cell responses to AZD1222 COVID-19 vaccine. Sequenced by immunoSEQ multiplex PCR; TCRdb stores in-frame clones only, minus some. The sample holds tens of thousands of clones, roughly 87% seen once. Material: peripheral blood, obtained on day 0 of AZD1222 vaccination. These receptors all stem from an adult in good health. Both conserved end residues are part of each CDR3. D genes are given only for firm matches. Only some rows state a clone size, as once, few, many or a class for expanded clones.

clone_size j_call v_call d_call cdr3_nt cdr3_aa
NA TRBJ1-1 TRBV20-1 NA TGCAGTGCGGAGGGACTTGCTGAAGCTTTCTTT CSAEGLAEAFF
NA TRBJ2-3 TRBV6-2/TRBV6-3 TRBD2 TGTGCCAGCAGTTACGCTAGCGGGATAACAGATACGCAGTATTTT CASSYASGITDTQYF
NA TRBJ2-2 TRBV11-3 NA TGTGCCAGCAGCTTAGGTCACGAGACCACCGGGGAGCTGTTTTTT CASSLGHETTGELFF
few TRBJ2-2 TRBV27 NA TGTGCCAGCAGTTTGCGGGGGGGACAGGGTAACACCGGGGAGCTGTTTTTT CASSLRGGQGNTGELFF
NA TRBJ2-1 TRBV27 TRBD2 TGTGCCAGCAGTCCCCCGGGACTAGCCGGAGGCAATGAGCAGTTCTTC CASSPPGLAGGNEQFF
NA TRBJ2-5 TRBV28 NA TGTGCCAGCAGTCCCGGACAGTCACATCAAGAGACCCAGTACTTC CASSPGQSHQETQYF
few TRBJ1-4 TRBV10-2 NA TGCGCCAGCAGTAGGACGGTGTGGGGGGGACTGTTTTTT CASSRTVWGGLFF
NA TRBJ2-4 TRBV5-4 NA TGTGCCAGCAGCGAGGCCCCTTCGGACGTACTAGCCAAAAACATTCAGTACTTC CASSEAPSDVLAKNIQYF
NA TRBJ1-4 TRBV13 NA TGTGCCGGCAGCTTAGGCACCGGGACCGCCCTAGAAAAACTGTTTTTT CAGSLGTGTALEKLFF
NA TRBJ1-2 TRBV5-6 NA TGTGCCAGCAGACTTGACAGGACCCATGGCTACACCTTC CASRLDRTHGYTF
NA TRBJ2-3 TRBV4-2 TRBD2 TGTGCCAGCAGCCAAGATCTGACTAGCGGGAGCACAGATACGCAGTATTTT CASSQDLTSGSTDTQYF
NA TRBJ2-7 TRBV6-1 NA TGTGCCAGCAGTGAACCGAACGGCTTCGAGCAGTACTTC CASSEPNGFEQYF
NA TRBJ2-7 TRBV27 NA TGTGCCAGCAGTGTTGACAGGACCTACGAGCAGTACTTC CASSVDRTYEQYF
NA TRBJ2-4 TRBV7-2 TRBD1 TGTGCCAGCAGCCCGACAGGGCAGGGGATCGACATTCAGTACTTC CASSPTGQGIDIQYF
NA TRBJ2-7 TRBV7-3 NA TGTGCCAGCAGCCTACCCCCTGAGGAAGAGGAGCAGTACTTC CASSLPPEEEEQYF
NA TRBJ2-3 TRBV7-3 NA TGTGCCAGCAGCTTAGATGGAGATACGCAGTATTTT CASSLDGDTQYF
once TRBJ2-5 TRBV29-1 TRBD2 TGCAGCGTTGCCCTCGGGACTAGCGGGAGGGGAGAGACCCAGTACTTC CSVALGTSGRGETQYF
NA TRBJ2-1 TRBV4-1 NA TGCGCCAGCAGGCCTACTCGGGTGGATGAGCAGTTCTTC CASRPTRVDEQFF
once TRBJ2-2 TRBV7-3 NA TGTGCCAGCAGCCGGGACATTTCGAACACCGGGGAGCTGTTTTTT CASSRDISNTGELFF
NA TRBJ1-1 TRBV7-2 NA TGTGCCAGCAGCTTAAACAGGGACACTGAAGCTTTCTTT CASSLNRDTEAFF
NA TRBJ2-5 TRBV18 NA TGTGCCAGCTCACCACCGAACCCCCAAGAGACCCAGTACTTC CASSPPNPQETQYF
NA TRBJ2-2 TRBV3-1/TRBV3-2 NA TGTGCCAGCAGACCCGGGAAGAACACCGGGGAGCTGTTTTTT CASRPGKNTGELFF
NA TRBJ2-7 TRBV28 TRBD2 TGTGCCAGCAGGGAGTGGGGGGGAAGCTACGAGCAGTACTTC CASREWGGSYEQYF
NA TRBJ1-3 TRBV5-1 TRBD1 TGCGCCAGCAGCCCCGCCGCCGACAGGGTGGGAAACACCATATATTTT CASSPAADRVGNTIYF
NA TRBJ2-2 TRBV7-9 TRBD1 TGTGCCAGCAGCTTAGGGACAGGGAACGCCGGGGAGCTGTTTTTT CASSLGTGNAGELFF
NA TRBJ2-1 TRBV5-1 TRBD1 TGCGCCAGCAGGAACGGGACAGGGCCACGGGATGAGCAGTTCTTC CASRNGTGPRDEQFF
NA TRBJ2-1 TRBV11-3 TRBD2 TGTGCCAGCAGACCCCGGGGGGCCTACAATGAGCAGTTCTTC CASRPRGAYNEQFF
once TRBJ2-7 TRBV10-3 NA TGTGCCATCAGCGCGGGAAGGTTGGGCTACGAGCAGTACTTC CAISAGRLGYEQYF
NA TRBJ2-7 TRBV4-1 NA TGCGCCAGCAGCCAAACACAGGGCTACGAGCAGTACTTC CASSQTQGYEQYF
NA TRBJ2-5 TRBV2 NA TGTGCCAGCACGAGGACGGGGAAAGAGACCCAGTACTTC CASTRTGKETQYF
NA TRBJ2-5 TRBV6-4 TRBD2 TGTGCCAGCAGTGTAGTAGCGGGATTGGAAGAGACCCAGTACTTC CASSVVAGLEETQYF
NA TRBJ1-1 TRBV5-6 NA TGTGCCAGCAGCGTAAAAAGGGTCGCTGAAGCTTTCTTT CASSVKRVAEAFF
NA TRBJ2-1 TRBV7-6 TRBD2 TGTGCCAGCAGCCCTGCCCTAGCGGGGGTTCCCTACAATGAGCAGTTCTTC CASSPALAGVPYNEQFF
few TRBJ2-5 TRBV29-1 NA TGCAGCGTTTCAGAAGTAGGGCAGTGGGAGACCCAGTACTTC CSVSEVGQWETQYF
NA TRBJ2-7 TRBV12-3/TRBV12-4 TRBD2 TGTGCCAGCAGTCGACTAGCGGGAATGGAGCAGTACTTC CASSRLAGMEQYF
NA TRBJ2-7 TRBV7-9 NA TGTGCCAGCAGCTTAGGGGGGTACCTCTACGAGCAGTACTTC CASSLGGYLYEQYF
once TRBJ2-4 TRBV7-9 NA TGTGCCAGCAGCCCTGGGCAGCTAACCAGACTAGCCAAAAACATTCAGTACTTC CASSPGQLTRLAKNIQYF
NA TRBJ2-1 TRBV9 NA TGTGCCAGCAGCCCCAGGGCCAATGAGCAGTTCTTC CASSPRANEQFF
few TRBJ2-7 TRBV7-2 TRBD2 TGTGCCAGCAGCCCAACTAGCGGGAGCTCCTACGAGCAGTACTTC CASSPTSGSSYEQYF
NA TRBJ1-1 TRBV6-5 NA TGTGCCAGCAGTTACCAGCTGGACTCAGCTTTCTTT CASSYQLDSAFF
NA TRBJ1-6 TRBV28 NA TGTGCCAGCAGTTTAACCAATTCACCCCTCCACTTT CASSLTNSPLHF
few TRBJ1-5 TRBV7-6 NA TGTGCCAGCAGCCTTCTCCGGGGGCGCGTAGATCAGCCCCAGCATTTT CASSLLRGRVDQPQHF
NA TRBJ2-3 TRBV10-3 NA TGTGCCATCAGCCCCTACGACACAGATACGCAGTATTTT CAISPYDTDTQYF
NA TRBJ1-1 TRBV18 NA TGTGCCAGCTCAACTACAGGAGACACTGAAGCTTTCTTT CASSTTGDTEAFF
once TRBJ2-7 TRBV28 NA TGTGCCAGCAGACCTACTACAGGGTTCAGAGGGGACTCCTACGAGCAGTACTTC CASRPTTGFRGDSYEQYF
NA TRBJ2-7 TRBV5-6 TRBD2 TGTGCCAGCAGCCGTCGACTAGCGGGAACCTACGAGCAGTACTTC CASSRRLAGTYEQYF
NA TRBJ2-2 TRBV7-9 TRBD1 TGTGCCAGCAGCGACAGGGGCCCCCACACCGGGGAGCTGTTTTTT CASSDRGPHTGELFF
NA TRBJ1-2 TRBV19 NA TGTGCCAGTAGTATAGGCAGTAACTATGGCTACACCTTC CASSIGSNYGYTF
NA TRBJ2-1 TRBV25-1 NA TGTGCCAGCAGCGTTCAGGGATTTGATGAGCAGTTCTTC CASSVQGFDEQFF
NA TRBJ2-3 TRBV9 TRBD2 TGTGCCAGCAGCGTAGACAGCGGGGGGATCCTCCTCACAGATACGCAGTATTTT CASSVDSGGILLTDTQYF
NA TRBJ2-3 TRBV7-2 TRBD2 TGTGCCAGCAGCTTAGTTGGGGGAACTAGCGGGAGCCTGCACACGCAGTATTTT CASSLVGGTSGSLHTQYF
NA TRBJ2-7 TRBV5-5 NA TGTGCCAGCAGCTTATCAGGGGCCACCTACGAGCAGTACTTC CASSLSGATYEQYF
NA TRBJ1-1 TRBV5-1 TRBD1 TGCGCCAGCAGCTTGGATCAGGGGGCGAACACTGAAGCTTTCTTT CASSLDQGANTEAFF
NA TRBJ1-6 TRBV30 NA TGTGCCTGGAGTGGAACACGGAATAATTCACCCCTCCACTTT CAWSGTRNNSPLHF
NA TRBJ2-3 TRBV20-1 NA TGCAGCGCAGAAGATACGCAGTATTTT CSAEDTQYF
NA TRBJ1-3 TRBV6-2/TRBV6-3 TRBD1 TGTGCCAGCAGTTACCTCAAACAGGGGGCCGGAAACACCATATATTTT CASSYLKQGAGNTIYF
NA TRBJ1-2 TRBV19 TRBD1 TGTGCCAGTAGTAACTGGACAGGGGGGTATGGCTACACCTTC CASSNWTGGYGYTF